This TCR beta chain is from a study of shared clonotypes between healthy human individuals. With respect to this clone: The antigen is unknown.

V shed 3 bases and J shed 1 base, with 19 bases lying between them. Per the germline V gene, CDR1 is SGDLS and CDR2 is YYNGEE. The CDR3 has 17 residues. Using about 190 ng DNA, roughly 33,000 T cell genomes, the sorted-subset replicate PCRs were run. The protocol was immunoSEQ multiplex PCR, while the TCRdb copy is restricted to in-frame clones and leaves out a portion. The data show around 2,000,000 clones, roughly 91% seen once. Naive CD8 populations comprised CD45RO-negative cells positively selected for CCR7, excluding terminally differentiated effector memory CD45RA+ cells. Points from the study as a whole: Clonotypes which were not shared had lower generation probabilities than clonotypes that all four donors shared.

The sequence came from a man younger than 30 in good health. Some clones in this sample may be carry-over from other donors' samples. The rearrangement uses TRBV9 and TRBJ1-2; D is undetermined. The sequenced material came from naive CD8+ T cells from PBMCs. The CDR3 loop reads CASSEYKRTEHNYGYTF. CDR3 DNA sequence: TGTGCCAGCAGCGAATACAAACGAACAGAACATAACTATGGCTACACCTTC.